These T cell receptor beta chains were read from a single sample in a study of blood T cell repertoires in COVID-19. Data came from immunoSEQ multiplex PCR; TCRdb stores just in-frame clones and leaves some out. The sample holds some 48,000 clones, approximately 86% seen once. Sequenced: peripheral blood. Receptors originate from a woman aged 80 or over with acute or convalescent COVID-19. Both conserved end residues are part of each CDR3. The D gene is left open where the match is weak. Some rows have no size entry. The others give once, few or many, or a class for an expanded clone.

CDR3 protein | CDR3 DNA | D gene | J gene | clone size | V gene | CDR3 length
CASSPTGTGIAFF | TGTGCCAGCTCACCTACCGGGACAGGGATCGCTTTCTTT | TRBD1 | TRBJ1-1 | . | TRBV18 | 13
CASSAFAGQGKQTEAFF | TGTGCCAGCAGCGCATTCGCGGGACAGGGTAAACAGACTGAAGCTTTCTTT | TRBD1 | TRBJ1-1 | . | TRBV9 | 17
CASSVVEGRDTQYF | TGTGCCAGCAGCGTAGTTGAGGGTAGAGATACGCAGTATTTT | . | TRBJ2-3 | . | TRBV9 | 14
CASSLGTGAQHF | TGTGCCAGCAGCCTTGGAACGGGGGCCCAGCATTTT | . | TRBJ1-5 | . | TRBV5-6 | 12
CASSPRGGGYNEQFF | TGTGCCAGTAGTCCCCGGGGCGGGGGCTACAATGAGCAGTTCTTC | TRBD2 | TRBJ2-1 | . | TRBV19 | 15
CASSFRGLSNQPQHF | TGTGCCAGCAGTTTCAGGGGTCTTAGCAATCAGCCCCAGCATTTT | . | TRBJ1-5 | . | TRBV5-6 | 15
CASSPLGQGSPLHF | TGTGCCAGCAGCCCCCTGGGACAGGGTTCACCCCTCCACTTT | TRBD1 | TRBJ1-6 | . | TRBV9 | 14
CASSYTTGNTEAFF | TGTGCCAGCAGTTACACGACAGGGAACACTGAAGCTTTCTTT | . | TRBJ1-1 | . | TRBV6-5 | 14
CAWSVRQPNQPQHF | TGTGCCTGGAGTGTACGACAGCCTAATCAGCCCCAGCATTTT | . | TRBJ1-5 | . | TRBV30 | 14
CASSEQGVAYEQYF | TGTGCCAGCAGTGAACAGGGGGTAGCCTACGAGCAGTACTTC | TRBD1 | TRBJ2-7 | . | TRBV2 | 14
CAISTGTGDQPQHF | TGTGCCATCAGCACCGGGACAGGGGACCAGCCCCAGCATTTT | TRBD1 | TRBJ1-5 | once | TRBV10-3 | 14
CASTPSPGYYEQYF | TGTGCCAGCACCCCAAGCCCAGGGTATTACGAGCAGTACTTC | . | TRBJ2-7 | . | TRBV6-5 | 14
CASGTTETGNTIYF | TGTGCCAGCGGGACAACCGAAACTGGAAACACCATATATTTT | . | TRBJ1-3 | . | TRBV3-1/TRBV3-2 | 14
CASSLAGTGYSPLHF | TGTGCCAGCAGTCTTGCCGGGACAGGATATTCACCCCTCCACTTT | TRBD1 | TRBJ1-6 | . | TRBV6-5 | 15
CSAILRGHTF | TGCAGTGCCATCCTCAGGGGGCACACCTTC | TRBD1 | TRBJ1-2 | few | TRBV20-1 | 10
CASSEMSAAYGYTF | TGTGCCAGCAGTGAAATGAGTGCCGCCTATGGCTACACCTTC | . | TRBJ1-2 | . | TRBV6-1 | 14
CASIPGGLGDIIQYF | TGTGCCAGTATCCCGGGGGGGCTGGGCGATATCATTCAGTACTTC | TRBD2 | TRBJ2-4 | . | TRBV19 | 15
CASSLGQPQHF | TGTGCCAGCAGCCTCGGTCAGCCCCAGCATTTT | . | TRBJ1-5 | few | TRBV16 | 11
CSSDRANTEAFF | TGCAGCTCCGACAGGGCGAACACTGAAGCTTTCTTT | TRBD1 | TRBJ1-1 | . | TRBV29-1 | 12